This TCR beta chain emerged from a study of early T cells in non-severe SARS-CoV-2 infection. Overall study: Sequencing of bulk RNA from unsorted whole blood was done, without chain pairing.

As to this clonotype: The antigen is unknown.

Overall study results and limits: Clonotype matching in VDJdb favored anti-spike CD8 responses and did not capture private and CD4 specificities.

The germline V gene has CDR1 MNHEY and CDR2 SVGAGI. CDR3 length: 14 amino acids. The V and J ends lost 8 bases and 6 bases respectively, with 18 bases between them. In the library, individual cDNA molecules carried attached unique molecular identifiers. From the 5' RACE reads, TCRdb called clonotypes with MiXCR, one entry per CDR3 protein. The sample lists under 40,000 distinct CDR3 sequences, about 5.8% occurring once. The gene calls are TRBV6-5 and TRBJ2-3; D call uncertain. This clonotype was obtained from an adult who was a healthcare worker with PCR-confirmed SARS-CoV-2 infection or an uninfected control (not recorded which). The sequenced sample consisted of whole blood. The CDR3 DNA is TGTGCCAGCTGCGACTCACACTCCGCGGATACGCAGTATTTT. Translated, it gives CASCDSHSADTQYF.